This T cell receptor beta chain is from a study of T cell responses to AZD1222 COVID-19 vaccine (dated by TCRdb to about 2021). Context from the whole study: TCR sequencing was performed for approximately 240 trial participants, of whom 200 to 210 were given two doses of AZD1222 and some 25 were given two doses of MenACWY control vaccine. Enrollment into the trials was organized by age into subgroups of 18-55, 56-69 and 70-plus years, and those subgroups contained roughly 150, 30 and 60 TCR-sequenced participants, respectively. The study at large found these results: Most participants were white British and females outnumbered males, and the authors suggested that clonal diversity may have been underestimated. The vaccine-associated CD4 TCRs covered the entire spike protein, and the dominant responses fell in regions 160-218 and 743-854. Because no day 14 peak-response samples were available, repertoires were characterized only after the peak T cell response. The 56-69-year group was small, and its depth increase did not reach significance, likely because of low power. After two AZD1222 doses, both the breadth and the depth of spike-specific TCRs were significantly higher than at day 0 and than in MenACWY recipients. Conclusions about previously exposed vaccinees are limited because only five to seven AZD1222 recipients were SARS-CoV-2 seropositive at baseline. Reportedly, close to half of the unique spike-specific TCRs recognized epitopes lying outside the regions that are mutated in the B.1.351 and B.1.1.7 variants.

The time point label for this specimen denotes: about 28 days (+/-7) after the second vaccine dose. AZD1222 recipients whose second dose came at about 4 weeks and those whose second dose came at about 12 weeks were combined into one group, since spike-specific TCR depth and breadth did not differ between the two schedules. Vaccinee samples came from UK trials COV001 and COV002, including a single-blind randomized controlled phase 2/3 trial of AZD1222 (ChAdOx1 nCoV-19) in healthy adults. For TCRbeta chain sequencing, PBMC samples from trial participants were taken at day 0 and at day 28 after the second dose. Comment on this clone: Its target antigen remains unknown. Base qualities are not at hand, and no much larger clone is one base apart.

The CDR3 regions of human TCRbeta chains were analyzed by immunosequencing. From the authors' description of their analysis: TCRs in the repertoires were matched against a reference library of SARS-CoV-2-specific TCRs that had been generated with the MIRA antigen-specificity platform. Breadth was defined as the fraction of unique TCRs that were SARS-CoV-2-associated. Depth was defined as the fraction of total T cells that were SARS-CoV-2-associated. Using the MIRA data, every spike-specific TCR was mapped to the spike region that the TCR reacted to and assigned to either a CD4 or a CD8 class. Log10-transformed breadth and depth values were compared by one-way ANOVA with Sidak's multiple comparisons tests. The table comes from immuneACCESS by way of TCRdb, which keeps in-frame sequences with V and J called. Part of the clones is missing from these tables; in studies checked, under half for an unresolved V gene and the rest for unknown reasons. The V and J calls and clone size are taken from that table; D and trimming were inferred from the DNA. Here the sample has 180,000 or so clones; about 92% occur a single time. The ten largest clonotypes hold roughly 1.4% of the sample.

The germline V gene yields SGHTA for CDR1 and FQGNSA for CDR2. Reading from cysteine to phenylalanine, the CDR3 counts 16 amino acids. The read is trimmed to its CDR3 DNA, 48 bases read in frame from base 1. At the junction V is shortened by 1 base and J by 4 bases, with 16 bases in between. The chain joins TRBV7-2 to TRBJ1-2; there is no confident call for the D gene. This clonotype was sampled from an adult who received the AZD1222 COVID-19 vaccine. The source material was peripheral blood, sampled 28 days after the second AZD1222 dose. The nucleotide sequence is given as TGTGCCAGCAGCTTAGAGCTTGGTCGACCGAGCTATGGCTACACCTTC. The resulting protein is CASSLELGRPSYGYTF.